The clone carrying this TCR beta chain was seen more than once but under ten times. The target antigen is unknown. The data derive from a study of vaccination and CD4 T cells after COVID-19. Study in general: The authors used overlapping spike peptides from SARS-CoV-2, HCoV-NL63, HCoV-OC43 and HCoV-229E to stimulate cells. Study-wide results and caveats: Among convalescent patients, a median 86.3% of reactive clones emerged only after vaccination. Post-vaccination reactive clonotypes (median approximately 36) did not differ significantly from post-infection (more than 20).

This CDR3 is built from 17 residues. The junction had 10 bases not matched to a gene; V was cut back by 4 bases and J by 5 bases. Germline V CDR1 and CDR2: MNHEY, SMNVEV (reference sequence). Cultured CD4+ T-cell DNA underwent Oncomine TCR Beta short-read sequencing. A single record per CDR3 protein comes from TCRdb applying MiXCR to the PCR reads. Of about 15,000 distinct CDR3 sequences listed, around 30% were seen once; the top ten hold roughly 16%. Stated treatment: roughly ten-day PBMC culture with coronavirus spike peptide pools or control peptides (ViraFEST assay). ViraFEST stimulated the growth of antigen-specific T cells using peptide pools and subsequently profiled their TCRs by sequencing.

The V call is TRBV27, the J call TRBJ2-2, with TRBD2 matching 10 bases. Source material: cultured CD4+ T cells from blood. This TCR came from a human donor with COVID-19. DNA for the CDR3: TGTGCCAGCAGTTCAAAACTAGCGGGGTCCTTAACCGGGGAGCTGTTTTTT. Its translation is CASSSKLAGSLTGELFF.